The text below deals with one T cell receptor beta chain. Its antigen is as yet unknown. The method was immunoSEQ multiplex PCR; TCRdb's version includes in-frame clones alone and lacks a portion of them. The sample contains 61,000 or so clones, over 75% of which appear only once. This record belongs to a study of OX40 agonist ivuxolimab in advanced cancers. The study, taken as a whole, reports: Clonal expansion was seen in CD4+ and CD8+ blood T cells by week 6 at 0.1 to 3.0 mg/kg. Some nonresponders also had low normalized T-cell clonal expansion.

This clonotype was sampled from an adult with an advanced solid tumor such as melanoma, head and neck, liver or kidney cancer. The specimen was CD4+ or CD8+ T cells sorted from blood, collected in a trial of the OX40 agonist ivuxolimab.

DNA for the CDR3: TGCGCCAGCAGCTTGGACAGGAACTATGGCTACACCTTC. The encoded protein is CASSLDRNYGYTF. The gene calls are TRBV5-1 and TRBJ1-2; maybe TRBD1 (5 bases). Germline V CDR1 and CDR2: SGHRS, YFSETQ. This CDR3 comprises 13 residues. The germline V and J ends were trimmed by 0 bases and 2 bases, with 5 bases remaining between them.